Listed below are T cell receptor beta chains from one sample, sequenced in a study of T cell responses to AZD1222 COVID-19 vaccine. Here immunoSEQ multiplex PCR was the method, and the copy in TCRdb shows in-frame clones only, minus some. The table shows more than 95,000 clones, with around nine tenths occurring only once. The material was peripheral blood, obtained 28 days after the second dose of the MenACWY control vaccine. These receptors came from an adult who received the MenACWY meningococcal vaccine as a control. Each CDR3 is given with its conserved first and last residue. A D gene is named only where the DNA matches it firmly. Part of the rows lack a size; the others show once, few, many or a class for expanded clones.

TRBV5-5,NA,TRBJ2-7,NA,TGTGCCAGCAGCTTGAAGTTGCGAGAGCAGTACTTC,CASSLKLREQYF
TRBV4-2,NA,TRBJ1-5,NA,TGTGCCAGCAGCCCCGAGGGTGTGAGCAATCAGCCCCAGCATTTT,CASSPEGVSNQPQHF
TRBV7-2,NA,TRBJ1-1,NA,TGTGCCAGCAGCTTAAGACAGAACCTAAACACTGAAGCTTTCTTT,CASSLRQNLNTEAFF
TRBV4-2,NA,TRBJ1-6,NA,TGTGCCAGCAGCCAAGATCCGGGTCCTAGTTCACCCCTCCACTTT,CASSQDPGPSSPLHF
TRBV4-1,NA,TRBJ2-2,NA,TGCGCCAGCAGCCAAGTTCCAGGGAGTATCACCGGGGAGCTGTTTTTT,CASSQVPGSITGELFF
TRBV19,NA,TRBJ2-5,NA,TGTGCCAGTAGTATAGATATAGGGGAGACCCAGTACTTC,CASSIDIGETQYF
TRBV5-1,NA,TRBJ2-1,NA,TGCGCCAGCACAGATGTCCTTGGGAATAGCTTGCCGTTCTTC,CASTDVLGNSLPFF
TRBV28,NA,TRBJ1-5,NA,TGTGCCAGCACCTCAGGGTACTCGGATCAGCCCCAGCATTTT,CASTSGYSDQPQHF
TRBV19,NA,TRBJ2-1,NA,TGTGCCAGTAGTATGGGGGCAGGGGGGAATGAGCAGTTCTTC,CASSMGAGGNEQFF
TRBV9,NA,TRBJ2-7,TRBD1,TGTGCCAGCAGCACTGGGACAGGGGCGTCCGGGGAGCAGTACTTC,CASSTGTGASGEQYF
TRBV15,NA,TRBJ2-7,NA,TGTGCCACCAGCAGAGAGGAGGCAGCAGAGCAGTACTTC,CATSREEAAEQYF
TRBV5-1,NA,TRBJ2-7,NA,TGCGCCAGCAGCGGGGGTGAGGCAGGCCACTCCTACGAGCAGTACTTC,CASSGGEAGHSYEQYF
TRBV21-1,NA,TRBJ2-5,NA,TGTGCCAGCAGCAAAGACCCGACAGGGGAGGGGGAGACCCAGTACTTC,CASSKDPTGEGETQYF
TRBV6-5,NA,TRBJ2-5,NA,TGTGCCAGTCCGGGACTGAGAAGAGAGGGCCAGTACTTC,CASPGLRREGQYF
TRBV3-1/TRBV3-2,once,TRBJ1-4,NA,TGTGCCAGCAGCCAAGAAGGGCCCTACTCGAATGAAAAACTGTTTTTT,CASSQEGPYSNEKLFF
TRBV27,once,TRBJ2-3,TRBD2,TGTGCCAGCAGTCCCCTGGGACTAGCGGGGGGGCGGGATACGCAGTATTTT,CASSPLGLAGGRDTQYF
TRBV15,NA,TRBJ2-3,NA,TGTGCCACCAGCAGAGCTTGGAGTACCACAGATACGCAGTATTTT,CATSRAWSTTDTQYF
TRBV4-2,once,TRBJ1-5,TRBD1,TGTGCCAGCAGCCAAGGTACAGGGGAAGGGCAGCCCCAGCATTTT,CASSQGTGEGQPQHF
TRBV3-1/TRBV3-2,NA,TRBJ2-7,NA,TGTGCCAGCAGCCCCACCCTAACACAGGGCTCCTACGAGCAGTACTTC,CASSPTLTQGSYEQYF
TRBV27,NA,TRBJ2-5,NA,TGTGCCAGCAGTTTATCGGCCCCTTTGAGGGTAGAGACCCAGTACTTC,CASSLSAPLRVETQYF
TRBV9,NA,TRBJ1-1,TRBD1,TGTGCCAGCAGCGTAGGGGACAGGATAACTGAAGCTTTCTTT,CASSVGDRITEAFF
TRBV28,NA,TRBJ1-2,NA,TGTGCCAGCAGCCCTTCCTTAGGAGCCGTCGCAAACTATGGCTACACCTTC,CASSPSLGAVANYGYTF
TRBV30,NA,TRBJ1-3,NA,TGTGCCTGGAGTTTTGCGGCCTCCTCTGGAAACACCATATATTTT,CAWSFAASSGNTIYF
TRBV4-1,once,TRBJ2-6,NA,TGCGCCAGCAGCCAAGCCAGTGGGGGCTCTGGGGCCAACGTCCTGACTTTC,CASSQASGGSGANVLTF
TRBV5-8,NA,TRBJ2-2,NA,TGTGCCAGCAGCCACTCGAACACCGGGGAGCTGTTTTTT,CASSHSNTGELFF
TRBV25-1,NA,TRBJ2-7,NA,TGTGCCAGCAGTGAAGGGGTGTGGACACGGGACGAGCAGTACTTC,CASSEGVWTRDEQYF
TRBV7-9,NA,TRBJ1-5,NA,TGTGCCAGCAGCTGGACAAATAGCAATCAGCCCCAGCATTTT,CASSWTNSNQPQHF
TRBV2,NA,TRBJ1-4,NA,TGTGCCAGCACATCTCGGCGGGGAGCTAATGAAAAACTGTTTTTT,CASTSRRGANEKLFF
TRBV2,NA,TRBJ1-1,TRBD1,TGTGCCAGCAGTGAAAGGCGACAGGGCCGTGGTGCTTTCTTT,CASSERRQGRGAFF
TRBV9,NA,TRBJ2-2,NA,TGTGCCAGCAGCGTAAGCAGACTAAACACCGGGGAGCTGTTTTTT,CASSVSRLNTGELFF
TRBV6-5,NA,TRBJ1-2,NA,TGTGCCAGCAGTTACACAGAGGGCTACACCTTC,CASSYTEGYTF
TRBV25-1,NA,TRBJ1-4,NA,TGTGCCAGCAGGTCCAGGGGCGATTGGGATGAAAAACTGTTTTTT,CASRSRGDWDEKLFF
TRBV7-2,NA,TRBJ2-5,TRBD1,TGTGCCAGCAGCTTCGGGGGACAGGGCCAAGAGACCCAGTACTTC,CASSFGGQGQETQYF
TRBV7-8,NA,TRBJ2-2,NA,TGTGCCAGCAGCCACGCCCGGTTTGGCACCGGGGAGCTGTTTTTT,CASSHARFGTGELFF
TRBV6-2/TRBV6-3,few,TRBJ2-2,TRBD1,TGTGCCAGCAGTGGGACAGGGAGGACCGGGGAGCTGTTTTTT,CASSGTGRTGELFF
TRBV6-6,NA,TRBJ2-3,NA,TGTGCCAGCAACTTGGGTAGCACAGATACGCAGTATTTT,CASNLGSTDTQYF
TRBV3-1/TRBV3-2,NA,TRBJ1-2,TRBD1,TGTGCCAGCAGCCCCTGGGACAGGGGGTACGGCTACACCTTC,CASSPWDRGYGYTF
TRBV15,few,TRBJ1-2,NA,TGTGCCACCAGCAGAGACCGCGCGAGGGAGAATGGCTACACCTTC,CATSRDRARENGYTF
TRBV19,NA,TRBJ1-1,NA,TGTGCCAGTAGTATACGAGGGGTGAACACTGAAGCTTTCTTT,CASSIRGVNTEAFF
TRBV6-2/TRBV6-3,NA,TRBJ1-5,TRBD1,TGTGCCAGCAGTTACCCGGGACAGGGGTTCAATAGCAATCAGCCCCAGCATTTT,CASSYPGQGFNSNQPQHF
TRBV7-8,NA,TRBJ1-5,NA,TGTGCCAGCAGCTTAATGGCCGGAGGCCAGCCCCAGCATTTT,CASSLMAGGQPQHF
TRBV18,few,TRBJ1-6,NA,TGTGCCAGCTCCCGGACAGAAAATTCACCCCTCCACTTT,CASSRTENSPLHF
TRBV7-6,NA,TRBJ2-7,NA,TGTGCCAGCAGCTTAGGTGGGGGAATATCTTCCTACGAGCAGTACTTC,CASSLGGGISSYEQYF
TRBV6-5,NA,TRBJ2-2,TRBD2,TGTGCCAGCGAGCGGGGGGGTGACACCGGGGAGCTGTTTTTT,CASERGGDTGELFF
TRBV18,NA,TRBJ1-6,NA,TGTGCCAGCTCACCCACCCAGGGTCGAAATTCACCCCTCCACTTT,CASSPTQGRNSPLHF
TRBV5-1,once,TRBJ1-6,TRBD1,TGCGCCAGCAGCCAGGACAGGGTGTATAATTCACCCCTCCACTTT,CASSQDRVYNSPLHF
TRBV7-2,NA,TRBJ2-1,NA,TGTGCCAGCAGCTCGCGGTCGGGGGGCGACAATGAGCAGTTCTTC,CASSSRSGGDNEQFF
TRBV9,NA,TRBJ1-6,NA,TGTGCCAGCAGCAGTGTGGGAGGGTCACCCCTCCACTTT,CASSSVGGSPLHF
TRBV12-3/TRBV12-4,NA,TRBJ1-1,NA,TGTGCCAGCAGTTTGGACAGCGGCACTGAAGCTTTCTTT,CASSLDSGTEAFF
TRBV18,NA,TRBJ1-5,NA,TGTGCCAGCTCACGGGGTTATAGCAATCAGCCCCAGCATTTT,CASSRGYSNQPQHF
TRBV6-5,NA,TRBJ1-1,NA,TGTGCCAGCAGTTACTCGGGGAGGGGACTTGTAGCTTTCTTT,CASSYSGRGLVAFF
TRBV20-1,NA,TRBJ2-7,NA,TGCAGTGCTAGTGTGGGTCGCGAGCAGTACTTC,CSASVGREQYF